The sequence of this T cell receptor beta chain was determined in a study of T cell changes during pregnancy in multiple sclerosis. This CDR3 has 15 residues. Germline V gene lookup returns CDR1 SNHLY and CDR2 FYNNEI. Trimming left V 3 bases short and J 5 bases short, with 16 bases between. Assay: immunoSEQ multiplex PCR; the TCRdb copy retains only in-frame clones and omits some. This table has tens of thousands of clones, roughly nine tenths appearing once. Sequenced here: peripheral blood, sampled in the first trimester of pregnancy. J is TRBJ1-2 and V is TRBV2; D is possibly TRBD1 (6 bases). The receptor comes from a female donor in good health, enrolled as a control in a pregnancy study. The CDR3 here is CASSEKGGEMYGYTF. The CDR3 nucleotides read TGTGCCAGCAGTGAGAAGGGGGGGGAAATGTATGGCTACACCTTC.